One and the same sample provided the 13 T cell receptor beta chains below, sequenced in a study of shared clonotypes between healthy human individuals. This table comes from immunoSEQ multiplex PCR, and its TCRdb copy is limited to in-frame clones, with some not included. The data contain around 1 million clones, approximately 80% of them singletons. Material: memory CD4+ T cells sorted from blood. Subset indicated: CD45RA-negative fraction. The receptors were sampled from a man between 18 and 29 years old in good health.

The rearrangement joins TRBV29-1 to TRBJ2-6; TRBD1 aligns across 7 bases. CDR3 length: 16 residues. Germline trimming cut 6 bases from V and 0 bases from J; bases unmatched to any gene: 8. Germline loops: CDR1 SQVTM, CDR2 ANQGSEA. CDR3 DNA: TGCAGCGTGGGGACAGTCCCCCTCTCTGGGGCCAACGTCCTGACTTTC. Its translation is CSVGTVPLSGANVLTF.

The J gene is TRBJ2-7, the V gene TRBV10-2; D ambiguous. The V gene lost 6 bases and the J gene lost 6 bases, with 15 bases spanning the gap. Germline lookup yields CDR1 WSHSY and CDR2 SAAADI. The CDR3 loop spans 13 amino acids. CDR3 nucleotide sequence: TGCGCCAGCAGGCCGGGCCTGTGGGCCGAGCAGTACTTC. It codes for CASRPGLWAEQYF.

The chain joins TRBV28 to TRBJ1-6, with 7 positions matching TRBD1. In germline, CDR1 is MDHEN, CDR2 SYDVKM. V lost 6 bases and J lost 9; bases outside the gene matches: 11. CDR3 length: 15 residues. The CDR3, as DNA: TGTGCCAGCAGATGGGACAGCCTTATAGGTTCACCCCTCCACTTT. Residues: CASRWDSLIGSPLHF. The full variable domain, its missing parts supplied by reference TRBV28 and TRBJ1-6, is DVKVTQSSRYLVKRTGEKVFLECVQDMDHENMFWYRQDPGLGLRLIYFSYDVKMKEKGDIPEGYSVSREKKERFSLILESASTNQTSMYLCASRWDSLIGSPLHFGNGTRLTVT.

The chain combines TRBV6-1 with TRBJ1-5; D might be TRBD1 (6 bases). The CDR3 extends over 15 amino acids. CDR1 is MNHNS and CDR2 is SASEGT in the germline V gene. V dropped 6 bases and J dropped 3 bases, with 15 bases sitting between them. CDR3 DNA sequence: TGTGCCAGCAGCAAAGGGGGTGGGAACAATCAGCCCCAGCATTTT. Residues: CASSKGGGNNQPQHF.

The V and J genes are TRBV2 and TRBJ1-5; D remains ambiguous. This CDR3 spans 14 amino acids. Looked up from germline, CDR1 is SNHLY and CDR2 is FYNNEI. With 5 bases removed from V and 3 bases from J, the gap between germline ends came to 11 bases. The CDR3 here is CASSQSSVNQPQHF. CDR3 DNA: TGTGCCAGCAGTCAATCGTCCGTCAATCAGCCCCAGCATTTT.

The chain carries TRBV2 and TRBJ2-1; 12 bases fit TRBD2. Germline V gene sequence: CDR1 SNHLY, CDR2 FYNNEI. The CDR3 runs to 14 residues. J gave up 10 bases and V 4 bases, and 5 bases lay outside the gene matches. CDR3 nucleotide sequence: TGTGCCAGCAGTGTGACTAGCGGGAGCGGCGAGCAGTTCTTC. It encodes CASSVTSGSGEQFF.

The chain carries TRBV2 and TRBJ1-5, with TRBD1 identical over 8 bases. The V gene's germline CDR1 is SNHLY and CDR2 FYNNEI. The V segment lost 1 base and the J segment 7 bases; nucleotides outside the gene matches: 3. The CDR3 covers 14 residues. The CDR3 here is CASSEDTGGQPQHF. The CDR3 DNA reads TGTGCCAGCAGTGAAGACACAGGGGGACAGCCCCAGCATTTT.

The chain uses TRBV6-1 and TRBJ1-5; TRBD1 might be the D (5 bases). This CDR3 region has 15 residues. The V gene's germline CDR1 is MNHNS and CDR2 SASEGT. V lost 4 bases and J lost 2, with 12 bases in between. The CDR3 loop is CASSADINGNQPQHF. For the CDR3, the DNA is TGTGCCAGCAGTGCGGACATTAACGGCAATCAGCCCCAGCATTTT.

The genes are TRBV13 and TRBJ2-7; 12 bases align to TRBD1. Germline CDR1 is PRHDT and CDR2 is FYEKMQ (reference sequence). This CDR3 has 16 residues. V was pared by 5 bases and J by 2 bases, with 7 bases of the junction left unmatched. The CDR3 here is CASSIGGQGAPYEQYF. The CDR3 coding sequence is TGTGCCAGCAGCATCGGGGGACAGGGGGCCCCCTACGAGCAGTACTTC. Filled out from reference TRBV13 and TRBJ2-7, the complete variable domain reads AAGVIQSPRHLIKEKRETATLKCYPIPRHDTVYWYQQGPGQDPQFLISFYEKMQSDKGSIPDRFSAQQFSDYHSELNMSSLELGDSALYFCASSIGGQGAPYEQYFGPGTRLTVT.

Concerning this clone: A much larger clonotype is one base distant, so this may be a read error. This chain connects TRBV28 to TRBJ1-5, with unresolved D. Deletions cut 8 bases from V and 4 bases from J, with 6 bases between. The CDR3 totals 11 residues. Germline V gene lookup returns CDR1 MDHEN and CDR2 SYDVKM. Here the CDR3 reads CASGVNQPQHF. The DNA for the CDR3 is TGTGCCAGCGGCGTTAATCAGCCCCAGCATTTT.

This rearrangement joins TRBV7-9 to TRBJ2-1; D is perhaps TRBD1 (6 bases). The CDR3 consists of 15 residues. Germline V CDR1 and CDR2: SEHNR, FQNEAQ (reference sequence). The ends were cut back, 0 bases at V and 8 bases at J, with 14 bases in the middle. The CDR3 DNA follows: TGTGCCAGCAGCTTAGCCAGGGACAAGAAATATGAGCAGTTCTTC. This translates into CASSLARDKKYEQFF.

The chain combines TRBV10-3 with TRBJ2-3, with D unclear. The CDR3 sequence is 12 residues long. The germline V gene has CDR1 ENHRY and CDR2 SYGVKD. Trimming pared 2 bases from V and 10 bases from J, leaving 10 bases between. The CDR3 region has the DNA TGTGCCATCAGTGAGGCTGGCAGCGCGCAGTATTTT. It yields the protein CAISEAGSAQYF.

This clone was seen only a few times. The rearrangement joins TRBV29-1 to TRBJ2-6, with D perhaps TRBD2 (6 bases). The CDR3 consists of 14 residues. Per germline, CDR1 SQVTM and CDR2 ANQGSEA. V was clipped by 6 bases and J by 0 bases, with 9 bases between them. The CDR3 region has the DNA TGCAGCGTGGACGGGAGCTCTGGGGCCAACGTCCTGACTTTC. Its protein is CSVDGSSGANVLTF.